The source of this TCR beta chain is a study of blood T cell repertoires in COVID-19. Across the whole study: The United States, Italy and Spain were the sources of the acute and convalescent COVID-19 samples. T cells, B-cell-depleted T cells, or PBMCs provided the cDNA or gDNA that served as material.

The trim removed 2 bases at V and 4 bases at J, leaving 3 bases unmatched. CDR3 length: 14 residues. Per the germline V gene, CDR1 is MNHNS and CDR2 is SASEGT. The Seattle site enrolled patients during active infection and followed them longitudinally. Authors' processing steps: From reference gene primer amplification, estimates of nucleated cell counts were derived. Generated by immunoSEQ multiplex PCR, the TCRdb table keeps only in-frame clones and is missing some. V, J and clone size are those of that table, while D and trimming were read from the DNA. Altogether 85,000 to 120,000 clones are present, roughly 92% being singletons, with the ten largest covering 1.9%.

The TCR sequence derives from a woman aged 45-59 years with COVID-19, enrolled during active disease. Source material: peripheral blood. The V call is TRBV6-1, the J call TRBJ2-5; 8 bases align to TRBD2. CDR3 bases: TGTGCCAGCAGTGAACCGGGACTAGGAGAGACCCAGTACTTC. Translated: CASSEPGLGETQYF.